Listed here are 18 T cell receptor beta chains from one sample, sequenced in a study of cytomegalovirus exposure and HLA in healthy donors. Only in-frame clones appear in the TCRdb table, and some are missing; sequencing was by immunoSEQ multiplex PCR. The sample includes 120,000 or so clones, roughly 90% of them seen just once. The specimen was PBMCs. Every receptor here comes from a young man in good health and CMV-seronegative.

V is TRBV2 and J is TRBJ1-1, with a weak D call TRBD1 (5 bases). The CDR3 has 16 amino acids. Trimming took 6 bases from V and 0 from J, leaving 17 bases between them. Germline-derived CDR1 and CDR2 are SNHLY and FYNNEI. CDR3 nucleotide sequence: TGTGCCAGCAGGGAATTATGGGGCGGAATGAACACTGAAGCTTTCTTT. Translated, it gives CASRELWGGMNTEAFF.

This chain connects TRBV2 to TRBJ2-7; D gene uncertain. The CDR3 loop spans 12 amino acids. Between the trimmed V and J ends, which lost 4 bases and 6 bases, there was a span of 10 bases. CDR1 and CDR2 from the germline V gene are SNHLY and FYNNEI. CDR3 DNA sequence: TGTGCCAGCAGTGTCCGGCGGCGCGAGCAGTACTTC. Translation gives CASSVRRREQYF.

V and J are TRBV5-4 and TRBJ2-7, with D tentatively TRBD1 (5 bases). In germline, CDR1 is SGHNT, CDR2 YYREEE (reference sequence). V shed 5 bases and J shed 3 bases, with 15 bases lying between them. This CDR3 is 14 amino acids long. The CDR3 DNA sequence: TGTGCCAGCAGTCCGGACACCTGGGGCTACGAGCAGTACTTC. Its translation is CASSPDTWGYEQYF.

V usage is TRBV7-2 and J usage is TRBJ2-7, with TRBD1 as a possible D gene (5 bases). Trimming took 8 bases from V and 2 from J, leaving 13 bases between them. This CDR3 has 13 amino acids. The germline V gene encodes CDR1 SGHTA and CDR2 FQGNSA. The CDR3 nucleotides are TGTGCCAGCGGATGGACACACACCTACGAGCAGTACTTC. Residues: CASGWTHTYEQYF.

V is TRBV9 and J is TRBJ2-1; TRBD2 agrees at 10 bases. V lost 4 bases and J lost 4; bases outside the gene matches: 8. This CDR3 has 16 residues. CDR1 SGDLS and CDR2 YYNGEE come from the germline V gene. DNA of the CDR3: TGTGCCAGCAGCTCCCGAGCGGGAGGGATGTACAATGAGCAGTTCTTC. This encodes CASSSRAGGMYNEQFF.

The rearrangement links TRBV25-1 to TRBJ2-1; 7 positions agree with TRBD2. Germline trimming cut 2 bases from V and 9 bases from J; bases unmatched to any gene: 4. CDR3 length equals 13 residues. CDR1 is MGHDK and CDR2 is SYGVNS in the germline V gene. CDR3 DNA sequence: TGTGCCAGCAGTGAAGGCGGGAGAAGTGAGCAGTTCTTC. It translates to CASSEGGRSEQFF.

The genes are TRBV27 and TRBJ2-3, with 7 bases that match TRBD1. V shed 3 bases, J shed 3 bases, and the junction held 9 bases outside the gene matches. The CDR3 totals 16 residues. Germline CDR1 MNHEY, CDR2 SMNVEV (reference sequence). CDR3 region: CASSFPRQGRTDTQYF. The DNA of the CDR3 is TGTGCCAGCAGTTTCCCCCGACAGGGAAGGACAGATACGCAGTATTTT.

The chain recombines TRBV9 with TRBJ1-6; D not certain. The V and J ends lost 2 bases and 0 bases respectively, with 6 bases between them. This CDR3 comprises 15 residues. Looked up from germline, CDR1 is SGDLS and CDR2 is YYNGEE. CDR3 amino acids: CASSVSPSYNSPLHF. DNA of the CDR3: TGTGCCAGCAGCGTGAGTCCCTCCTATAATTCACCCCTCCACTTT.

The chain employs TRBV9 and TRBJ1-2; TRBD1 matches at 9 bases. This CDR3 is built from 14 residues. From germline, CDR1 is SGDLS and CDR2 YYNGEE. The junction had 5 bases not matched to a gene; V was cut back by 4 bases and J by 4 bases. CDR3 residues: CASSPTQGAYGYTF. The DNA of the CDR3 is TGTGCCAGCAGCCCAACACAGGGGGCCTATGGCTACACCTTC.

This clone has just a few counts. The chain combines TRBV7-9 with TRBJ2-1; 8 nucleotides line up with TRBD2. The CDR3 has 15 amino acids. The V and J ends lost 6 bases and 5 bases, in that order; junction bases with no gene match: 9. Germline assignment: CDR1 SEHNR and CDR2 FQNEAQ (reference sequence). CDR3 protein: CASSDAGGANNEQFF. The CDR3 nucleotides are TGTGCCAGCAGTGACGCGGGAGGCGCGAACAATGAGCAGTTCTTC. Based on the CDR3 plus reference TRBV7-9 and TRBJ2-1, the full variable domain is DTGVSQNPRHKITKRGQNVTFRCDPISEHNRLYWYRQTLGQGPEFLTYFQNEAQLEKSRLLSDRFSAERPKGSFSTLEIQRTEQGDSAMYLCASSDAGGANNEQFFGPGTRLTVL.

CDR3 nucleotide sequence: TGTGCCAGCTCACAAGACAGGGGAGGGGGGGGTTCACCCCTCCACTTT. It specifies CASSQDRGGGGSPLHF. The genes are TRBV18 and TRBJ1-6, with 8 bases fitting TRBD1. J gave up 9 bases and V 4 bases, and 11 bases lay outside the gene matches. The CDR3 contains 16 residues. CDR1 is KGHSH and CDR2 is LQKENI in the germline V gene.

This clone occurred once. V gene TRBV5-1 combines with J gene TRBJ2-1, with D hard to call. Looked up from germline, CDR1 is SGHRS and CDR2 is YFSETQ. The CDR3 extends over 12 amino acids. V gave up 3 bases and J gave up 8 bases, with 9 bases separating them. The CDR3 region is CASSYDTYEQFF. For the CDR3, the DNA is TGCGCCAGCAGCTATGACACCTATGAGCAGTTCTTC.

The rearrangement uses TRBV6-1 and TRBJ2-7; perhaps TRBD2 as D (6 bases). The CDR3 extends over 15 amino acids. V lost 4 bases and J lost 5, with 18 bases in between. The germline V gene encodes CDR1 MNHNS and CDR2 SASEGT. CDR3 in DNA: TGTGCCAGCAGTGTGGCCGCGAGCGGGTGGAACGAGCAGTACTTC. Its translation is CASSVAASGWNEQYF.

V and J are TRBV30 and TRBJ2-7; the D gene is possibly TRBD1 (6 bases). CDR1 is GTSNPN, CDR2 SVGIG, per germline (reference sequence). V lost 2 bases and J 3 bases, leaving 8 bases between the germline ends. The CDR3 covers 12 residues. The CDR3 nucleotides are TGTGCCTGGAGTTCACAGGGCTACGAGCAGTACTTC. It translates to CAWSSQGYEQYF.

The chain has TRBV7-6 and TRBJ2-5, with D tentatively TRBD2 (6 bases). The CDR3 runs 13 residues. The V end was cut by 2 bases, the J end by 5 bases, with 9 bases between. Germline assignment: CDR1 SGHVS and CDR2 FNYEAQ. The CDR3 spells CASSLRGSETQYF. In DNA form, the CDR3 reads TGTGCCAGCAGCTTACGGGGGAGCGAGACCCAGTACTTC.

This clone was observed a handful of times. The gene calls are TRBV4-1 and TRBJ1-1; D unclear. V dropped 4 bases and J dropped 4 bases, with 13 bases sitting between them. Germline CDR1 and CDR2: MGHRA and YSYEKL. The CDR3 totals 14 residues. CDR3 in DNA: TGCGCCAGCAGCCTCACCGGGCGGGGCACTGAAGCTTTCTTT. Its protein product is CASSLTGRGTEAFF.

The CDR3 spells CASSSAGGNTGELFF. The CDR3 DNA is TGTGCCAGCAGCTCCGCAGGGGGGAACACCGGGGAGCTGTTTTTT. The V gene is TRBV7-3, the J gene TRBJ2-2; TRBD1 matches 7 bases. V dropped 4 bases and J dropped 1; count of bases not matched to a gene: 3. The CDR3 is 15 residues long. Germline CDR1 SGHTA, CDR2 FQGTGA.

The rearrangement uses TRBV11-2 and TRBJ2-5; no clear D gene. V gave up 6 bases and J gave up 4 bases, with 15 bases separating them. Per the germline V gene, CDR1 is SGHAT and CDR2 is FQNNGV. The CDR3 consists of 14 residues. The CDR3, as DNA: TGTGCCAGCAGTTCAGACTTGGCGTCAGAGACCCAGTACTTC. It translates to CASSSDLASETQYF.